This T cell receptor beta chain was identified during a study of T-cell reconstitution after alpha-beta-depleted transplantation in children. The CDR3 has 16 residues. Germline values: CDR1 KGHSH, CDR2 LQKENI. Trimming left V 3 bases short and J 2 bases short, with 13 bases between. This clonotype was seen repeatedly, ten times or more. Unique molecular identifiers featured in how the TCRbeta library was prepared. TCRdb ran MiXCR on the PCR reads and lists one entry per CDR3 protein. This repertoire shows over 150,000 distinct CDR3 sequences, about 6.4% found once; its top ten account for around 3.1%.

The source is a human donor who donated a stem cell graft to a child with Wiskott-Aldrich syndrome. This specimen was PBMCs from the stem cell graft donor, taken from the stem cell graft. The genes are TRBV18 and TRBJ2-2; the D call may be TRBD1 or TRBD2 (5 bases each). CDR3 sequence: CASSPLGDPNTGELFF. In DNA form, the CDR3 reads TGTGCCAGCTCACCTCTTGGGGACCCAAACACCGGGGAGCTGTTTTTT.